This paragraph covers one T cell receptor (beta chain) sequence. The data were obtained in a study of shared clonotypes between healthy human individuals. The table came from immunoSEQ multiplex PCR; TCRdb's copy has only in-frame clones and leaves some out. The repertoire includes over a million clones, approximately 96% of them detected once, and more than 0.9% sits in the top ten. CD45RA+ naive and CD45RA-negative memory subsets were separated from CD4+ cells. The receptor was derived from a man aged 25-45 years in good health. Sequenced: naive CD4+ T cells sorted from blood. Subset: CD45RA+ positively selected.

Here the CDR3 DNA reads TGTGCCAGCAGCTTTGAGGTTTCCTACGAGCAGTACTTC. Translation gives CASSFEVSYEQYF. The chain employs TRBV5-6 and TRBJ2-7; D gene unclear. There are 13 residues in the CDR3. Germline lookup yields CDR1 SGHDT and CDR2 YYEEEE. The V end was cut by 2 bases, the J end by 1 base, with 7 bases between.